These 22 T cell receptor beta chains came from one sample sequenced in a study of blood T cell repertoires in COVID-19. TCRdb keeps only in-frame clones here, not all; method: immunoSEQ multiplex PCR. Seen here are around 17,000 clones, about 90% observed once, and the top ten hold around 4.2%. Sequenced sample: peripheral blood. The receptors derive from a man aged 55 to 70 with active COVID-19.

V is TRBV6-6 and J is TRBJ1-2; possible D gene TRBD1, 5 bases. This CDR3 has 13 residues. Germline CDR1 MNHNY, CDR2 SVGAGI (reference sequence). The ends were cut back, 6 bases at V and 1 base at J, with 9 bases in the middle. DNA for the CDR3: TGTGCCAGCAGCCGCGGGGGTAACTATGGCTACACCTTC. It is translated as CASSRGGNYGYTF.

The genes are TRBV11-2 and TRBJ2-3, with 13 positions matching TRBD2. The CDR3 covers 17 residues. CDR1 and CDR2 (germline): SGHAT, FQNNGV. The V and J ends lost 1 base and 4 bases, in that order; junction bases with no gene match: 5. This chain's CDR3 is CASSLGGTSGDSDTQYF. The CDR3 bases are TGTGCCAGCAGCTTAGGTGGGACTAGCGGGGATTCAGATACGCAGTATTTT.

This chain uses TRBV12-3 or TRBV12-4 with TRBJ1-2; D may be TRBD1 (5 bases). With 6 bases removed from V and 4 bases from J, the gap between germline ends came to 12 bases. The CDR3 is 13 amino acids. The CDR3 DNA sequence: TGTGCCAGCAGCCCCAGGGTGAGCTATGGCTACACCTTC. Amino acid sequence: CASSPRVSYGYTF.

This clone occurred once. CDR3 sequence (DNA): TGTGCCAGCACCGGAGGTAAGGCCTACAATGAGCAGTTCTTC. Translated, it gives CASTGGKAYNEQFF. This chain links TRBV2 with TRBJ2-1; D is perhaps TRBD2 (5 bases). The CDR3 is made up of 14 amino acids. The ends were cut back, 7 bases at V and 2 bases at J, with 12 bases in the middle. CDR1 is SNHLY and CDR2 is FYNNEI in the germline V gene.

The V and J genes are TRBV5-5 and TRBJ2-7, with TRBD1 as a possible D gene (5 bases). CDR1 and CDR2 from the germline V gene are SGHKS and YYEKEE (reference sequence). V was cut by 0 bases and J by 4 bases, with 8 bases left in between. The CDR3 has 13 residues. The CDR3 loop reads CASSLGQQYEQYV. CDR3 DNA sequence: TGTGCCAGCAGCTTGGGACAGCAGTACGAGCAGTACGTC.

The V call is TRBV4-1, the J call TRBJ2-3; 11 positions agree with TRBD2. This CDR3 spans 14 amino acids. The trim removed 2 bases at V and 5 bases at J, leaving 0 bases unmatched. CDR1 MGHRA and CDR2 YSYEKL come from the germline V gene. CDR3: CASSQTSGGDTQYF. The CDR3 nucleotides read TGCGCCAGCAGCCAAACTAGCGGGGGAGATACGCAGTATTTT.

This clone was counted only a few times. The chain recombines TRBV6-2 or TRBV6-3 with TRBJ1-5; D uncertain. CDR3 length: 15 amino acids. Germline V lookup: CDR1 MNHEY, CDR2 SVGEGT. Deletions cut 6 bases from V and 0 bases from J, with 12 bases between. As DNA, the CDR3 is TGTGCCAGCAGCCGCGCGGATTATAGCAATCAGCCCCAGCATTTT. This gives the protein CASSRADYSNQPQHF.

This sequence joins TRBV7-8 and TRBJ1-5; no clear D gene. Between the trimmed V and J ends, which lost 0 bases and 7 bases, there was a span of 22 bases. The CDR3 totals 18 residues. Germline assignment: CDR1 SGHVS and CDR2 FQNEAQ. The DNA of the CDR3 is TGTGCCAGCAGCTTAGCCCCGAACTGGAGGGCCTCGCAGCAGCCCCAGCATTTT. It codes for CASSLAPNWRASQQPQHF.

This chain links TRBV11-2 with TRBJ1-2; the D gene is possibly TRBD1 (5 bases). Between the trimmed V and J ends, which lost 7 bases and 4 bases, there was a span of 13 bases. The CDR3 runs to 13 residues. Germline V gives CDR1 SGHAT, CDR2 FQNNGV. The CDR3 DNA reads TGTGCCAGCACCGTAGGGGCTGGCTATGGCTACACCTTC. Translating gives CASTVGAGYGYTF.

The chain uses TRBV19 and TRBJ1-4; unclear D gene. Trimming pared 4 bases from V and 0 bases from J, leaving 12 bases between. The CDR3 is 16 amino acids. Germline lookup yields CDR1 LNHDA and CDR2 SQIVND (reference sequence). CDR3 amino acids: CASSNPYRATNEKLFF. The DNA of the CDR3 is TGTGCCAGTAGTAACCCCTACCGTGCAACTAATGAAAAACTGTTTTTT.

The chain carries TRBV14 and TRBJ2-1; 8 bases line up with TRBD1. Germline CDR1 SGHDN, CDR2 FVKESK. The CDR3 is 15 amino acids. The junction had 7 bases not matched to a gene; V was cut back by 4 bases and J by 5 bases. The CDR3 bases are TGTGCCAGCAGCCCGGACAGGGAATTGAACAATGAGCAGTTCTTC. Translating it yields CASSPDRELNNEQFF.

The chain links TRBV2 to TRBJ1-4; D uncertain. Trimming pared 2 bases from V and 8 bases from J, leaving 9 bases between. Germline lookup yields CDR1 SNHLY and CDR2 FYNNEI. The CDR3 runs to 13 residues. The chain's CDR3 is CASSERRWEKLFF. The CDR3 DNA reads TGTGCCAGCAGTGAACGGAGATGGGAAAAACTGTTTTTT.

The V and J genes are TRBV2 and TRBJ1-2; the match to TRBD1 covers 8 bases. Germline V gene lookup returns CDR1 SNHLY and CDR2 FYNNEI. The CDR3 sequence is 14 residues long. V lost 6 bases, J lost 7 bases, and 10 bases stayed unmatched. The CDR3 sequence is CASSLVQGAGGYTF. The CDR3 bases are TGTGCCAGCAGCCTCGTGCAGGGGGCAGGTGGCTACACCTTC. The variable domain in full, completed from reference TRBV2 and TRBJ1-2, reads EPEVTQTPSHQVTQMGQEVILRCVPISNHLYFYWYRQILGQKVEFLVSFYNNEISEKSEIFDDQFSVERPDGSNFTLKIRSTKLEDSAMYFCASSLVQGAGGYTFGSGTRLTVV.

This sequence joins TRBV14 and TRBJ2-2; 11 bases are shared with TRBD2. The germline V gene encodes CDR1 SGHDN and CDR2 FVKESK. The CDR3 is 16 amino acids. V trimming: 4 bases; J trimming: 7 bases; junction bases outside the gene matches: 8. CDR3 residues: CASSPRLAGTGGELFF. The CDR3 bases are TGTGCCAGCAGCCCGAGACTAGCGGGGACGGGCGGGGAGCTGTTTTTT.

The chain uses TRBV27 and TRBJ1-6, with D possibly TRBD1 on 5 matching bases. Germline V gene data show CDR1 as MNHEY and CDR2 as SMNVEV (reference sequence). Trimming cost V 5 bases and J 0 bases, with 14 bases left between them. The CDR3 covers 17 residues. CDR3 coding DNA: TGTGCCAGCAGTCTGGGGGGATGGTTCTCCTATAATTCACCCCTCCACTTT. It encodes CASSLGGWFSYNSPLHF.

This clone was detected only once. The V and J genes are TRBV10-3 and TRBJ1-5; weak D call: TRBD1 (6 bases). V lost 6 bases and J 6 bases, leaving 12 bases between the germline ends. The CDR3 extends over 13 amino acids. Germline values: CDR1 ENHRY, CDR2 SYGVKD. This CDR3 reads CAIRQDSLQPQHF. In nucleotides, the CDR3 is TGTGCCATCAGACAGGACAGCCTTCAGCCCCAGCATTTT.

The V call is TRBV5-1, the J call TRBJ2-2; D possibly corresponds to TRBD1 (5 bases). Germline values: CDR1 SGHRS, CDR2 YFSETQ. This CDR3 has 16 amino acids. Trimming shortened V by 2 bases and J by 3 bases, and 14 bases separated the two germline ends. CDR3 in DNA: TGCGCCAGCAGCTTAAGGGGCTTTTTGGACACCGGGGAGCTGTTTTTT. Amino acids: CASSLRGFLDTGELFF.

This clone was seen only once. The chain uses TRBV3-1 (or the pseudogene TRBV3-2) and TRBJ1-2; weak D call: TRBD1 (6 bases). Germline V CDR1 and CDR2: LGHDT, YNNKEL (reference sequence). The CDR3 extends over 16 amino acids. The germline V and J ends were trimmed by 3 bases and 7 bases, with 21 bases remaining between them. CDR3 nucleotides: TGTGCCAGCAGCCATACGCCGGGACCAGGGGCGAGTGGCTACACCTTC. Protein sequence: CASSHTPGPGASGYTF.

This clone has just one count. The J gene is TRBJ2-3, the V gene TRBV19; 9 nucleotides line up with TRBD1. Germline V gives CDR1 LNHDA, CDR2 SQIVND (reference sequence). This CDR3 comprises 15 residues. The V gene end was trimmed by 4 bases and the J gene end by 4 bases; junction bases not matched to a gene: 6. CDR3 amino acids: CASSKGQGYPDTQYF. CDR3 sequence (DNA): TGTGCCAGTAGTAAGGGACAGGGATATCCAGATACGCAGTATTTT.

The V call is TRBV4-2, the J call TRBJ2-5, with D tentatively TRBD1 (6 bases). V shed 1 base and J shed 2 bases, with 8 bases lying between them. This CDR3 region has 14 residues. The germline gives CDR1 LGHNA, CDR2 YNFKEQ. CDR3: CASSQGGQQETQYF. The CDR3 region has the DNA TGTGCCAGCAGCCAAGGGGGGCAACAAGAGACCCAGTACTTC.

This rearrangement joins TRBV11-2 to TRBJ2-5; TRBD1 aligns across 9 bases. This CDR3 is 15 amino acids long. CDR1 SGHAT and CDR2 FQNNGV come from the germline V gene. Germline trimming cut 5 bases from V and 1 base from J; bases unmatched to any gene: 5. The CDR3 region is CASSPDRGSQETQYF. In DNA, the CDR3 is TGTGCCAGCAGCCCCGACAGGGGGTCCCAAGAGACCCAGTACTTC.

The chain carries TRBV29-1 and TRBJ2-7; possible D gene TRBD2, 6 bases. The CDR3 is 13 amino acids. Germline CDR1 reads SQVTM; CDR2 reads ANQGSEA. The V end was cut by 2 bases, the J end by 3 bases, with 11 bases between. The CDR3 is CSVEKGGLYEQYF. CDR3 sequence (DNA): TGCAGCGTTGAAAAGGGAGGTCTCTACGAGCAGTACTTC.